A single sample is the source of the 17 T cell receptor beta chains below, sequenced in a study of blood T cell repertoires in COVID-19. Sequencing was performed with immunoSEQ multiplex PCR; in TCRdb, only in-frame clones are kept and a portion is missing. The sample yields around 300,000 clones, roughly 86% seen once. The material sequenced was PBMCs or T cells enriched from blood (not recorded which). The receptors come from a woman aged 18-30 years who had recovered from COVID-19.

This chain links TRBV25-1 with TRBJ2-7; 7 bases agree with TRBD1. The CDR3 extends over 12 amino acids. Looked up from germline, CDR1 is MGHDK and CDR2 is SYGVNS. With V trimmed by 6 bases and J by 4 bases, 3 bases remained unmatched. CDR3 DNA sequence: TGTGCCAGCAGGACAGGGCTGTACGAGCAGTACTTC. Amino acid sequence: CASRTGLYEQYF.

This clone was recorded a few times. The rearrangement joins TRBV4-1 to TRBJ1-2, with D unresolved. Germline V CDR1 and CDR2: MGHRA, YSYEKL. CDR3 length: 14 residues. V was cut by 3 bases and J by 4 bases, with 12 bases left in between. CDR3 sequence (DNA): TGCGCCAGCAGCCACGGAGAGGGTTTCTATGGCTACACCTTC. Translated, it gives CASSHGEGFYGYTF.

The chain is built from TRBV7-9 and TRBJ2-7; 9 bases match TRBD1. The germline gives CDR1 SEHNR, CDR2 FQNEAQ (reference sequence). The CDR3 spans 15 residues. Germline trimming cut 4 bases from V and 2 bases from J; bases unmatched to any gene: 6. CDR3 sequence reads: CASSWGGTGTYEQYF. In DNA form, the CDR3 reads TGTGCCAGCAGCTGGGGGGGGACAGGGACCTACGAGCAGTACTTC.

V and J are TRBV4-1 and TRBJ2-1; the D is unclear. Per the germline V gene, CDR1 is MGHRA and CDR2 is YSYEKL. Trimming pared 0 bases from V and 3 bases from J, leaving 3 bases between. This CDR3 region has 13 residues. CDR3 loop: CASSQDNYNEQFF. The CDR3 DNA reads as TGCGCCAGCAGCCAAGATAACTACAATGAGCAGTTCTTC.

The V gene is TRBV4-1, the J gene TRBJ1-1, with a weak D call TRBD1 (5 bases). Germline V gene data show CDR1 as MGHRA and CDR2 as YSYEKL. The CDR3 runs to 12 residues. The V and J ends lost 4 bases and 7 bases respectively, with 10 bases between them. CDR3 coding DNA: TGCGCCAGCAGCCCCAACGGGGGTGAAGCTTTCTTT. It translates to CASSPNGGEAFF.

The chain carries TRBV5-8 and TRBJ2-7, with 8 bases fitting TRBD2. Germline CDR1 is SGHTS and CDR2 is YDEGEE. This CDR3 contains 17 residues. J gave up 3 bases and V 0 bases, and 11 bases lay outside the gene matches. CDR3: CASSLVGGDTGRYEQYF. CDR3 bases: TGTGCCAGCAGCTTGGTCGGGGGGGACACAGGGCGCTACGAGCAGTACTTC.

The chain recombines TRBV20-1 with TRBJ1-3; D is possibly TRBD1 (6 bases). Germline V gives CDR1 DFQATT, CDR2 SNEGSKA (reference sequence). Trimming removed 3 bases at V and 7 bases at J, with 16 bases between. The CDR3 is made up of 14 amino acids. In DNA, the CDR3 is TGCAGTGCTAGTATTCAGTCAGGGGTCAACACCATATATTTT. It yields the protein CSASIQSGVNTIYF.

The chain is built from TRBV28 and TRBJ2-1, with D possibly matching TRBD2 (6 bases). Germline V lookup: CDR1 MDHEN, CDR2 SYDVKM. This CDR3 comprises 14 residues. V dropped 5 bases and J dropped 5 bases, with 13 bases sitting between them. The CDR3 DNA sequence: TGTGCCAGCAGTCTCCGGGACTTTCACAATGAGCAGTTCTTC. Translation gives CASSLRDFHNEQFF.

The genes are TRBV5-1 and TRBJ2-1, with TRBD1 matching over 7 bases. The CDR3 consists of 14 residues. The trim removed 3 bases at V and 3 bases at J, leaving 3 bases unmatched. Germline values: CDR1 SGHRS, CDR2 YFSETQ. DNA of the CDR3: TGCGCCAGCAGCTCCGGGACAGTCTACAATGAGCAGTTCTTC. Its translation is CASSSGTVYNEQFF.

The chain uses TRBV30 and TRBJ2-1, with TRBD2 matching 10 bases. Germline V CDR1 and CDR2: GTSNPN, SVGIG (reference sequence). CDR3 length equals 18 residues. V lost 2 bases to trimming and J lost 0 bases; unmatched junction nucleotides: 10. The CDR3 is CAWSRASGGLSSYNEQFF. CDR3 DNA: TGTGCCTGGAGTAGGGCTAGCGGGGGCCTGAGCTCCTACAATGAGCAGTTCTTC. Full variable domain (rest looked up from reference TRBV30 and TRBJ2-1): SQTIHQWPATLVQPVGSPLSLECTVEGTSNPNLYWYRQAAGRGLQLLFYSVGIGQISSEVPQNLSASRPQDRQFILSSKKLLLSDSGFYLCAWSRASGGLSSYNEQFFGPGTRLTVL.

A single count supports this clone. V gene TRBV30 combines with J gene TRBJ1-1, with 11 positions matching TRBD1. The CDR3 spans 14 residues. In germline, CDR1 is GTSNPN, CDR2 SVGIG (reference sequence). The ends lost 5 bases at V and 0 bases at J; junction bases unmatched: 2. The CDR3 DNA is TGTGCCTGGGGGACAGGGGGAATGAACACTGAAGCTTTCTTT. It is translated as CAWGTGGMNTEAFF.

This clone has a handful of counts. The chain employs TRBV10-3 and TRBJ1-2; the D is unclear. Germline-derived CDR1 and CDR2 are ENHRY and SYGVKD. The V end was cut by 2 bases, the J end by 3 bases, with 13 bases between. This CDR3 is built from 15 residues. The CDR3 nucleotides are TGTGCCATCAGTGAGAGGATCGGTCGGGACTATGGCTACACCTTC. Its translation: CAISERIGRDYGYTF.

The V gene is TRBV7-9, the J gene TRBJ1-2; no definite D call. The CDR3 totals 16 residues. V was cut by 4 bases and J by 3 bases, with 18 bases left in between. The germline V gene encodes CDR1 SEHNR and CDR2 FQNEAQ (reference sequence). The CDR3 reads CASSSAAIGIYYGYTF. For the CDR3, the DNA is TGTGCCAGCAGCTCCGCCGCTATCGGGATTTACTATGGCTACACCTTC.

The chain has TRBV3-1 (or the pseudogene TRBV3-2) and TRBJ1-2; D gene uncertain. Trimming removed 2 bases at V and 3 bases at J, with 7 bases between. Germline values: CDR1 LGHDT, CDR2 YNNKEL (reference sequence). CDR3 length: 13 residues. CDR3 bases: TGTGCCAGCAGCCAAAGAGGGTACTATGGCTACACCTTC. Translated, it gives CASSQRGYYGYTF.

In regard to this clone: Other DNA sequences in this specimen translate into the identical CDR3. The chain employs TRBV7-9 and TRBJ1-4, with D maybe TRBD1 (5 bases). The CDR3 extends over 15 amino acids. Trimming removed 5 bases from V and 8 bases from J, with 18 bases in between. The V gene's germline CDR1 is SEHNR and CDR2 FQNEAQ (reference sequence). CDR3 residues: CASSPQGGEGEKLFF. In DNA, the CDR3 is TGTGCCAGCAGCCCCCAGGGAGGAGAAGGAGAAAAACTGTTTTTT. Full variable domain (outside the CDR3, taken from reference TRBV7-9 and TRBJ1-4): DTGVSQNPRHKITKRGQNVTFRCDPISEHNRLYWYRQTLGQGPEFLTYFQNEAQLEKSRLLSDRFSAERPKGSFSTLEIQRTEQGDSAMYLCASSPQGGEGEKLFFGSGTQLSVL.

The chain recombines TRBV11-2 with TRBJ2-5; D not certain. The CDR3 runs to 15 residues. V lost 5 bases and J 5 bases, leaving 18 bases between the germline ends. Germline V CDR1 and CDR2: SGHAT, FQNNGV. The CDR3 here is CASSLGRVEEETQYF. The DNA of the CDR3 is TGTGCCAGCAGCCTGGGTCGGGTAGAGGAGGAGACCCAGTACTTC.

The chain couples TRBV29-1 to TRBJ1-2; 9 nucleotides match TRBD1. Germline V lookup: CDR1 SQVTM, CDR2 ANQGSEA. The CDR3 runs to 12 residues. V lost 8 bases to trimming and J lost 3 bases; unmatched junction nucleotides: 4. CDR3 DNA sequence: TGCAGCACGGACAGGGGTCACTATGGCTACACCTTC. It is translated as CSTDRGHYGYTF.